What follows describes a single T cell receptor (beta chain). The data derive from a study of blood T cell repertoires in COVID-19. Here immunoSEQ multiplex PCR was the method, and the copy in TCRdb shows in-frame clones only, minus some. Here the sample spans roughly 74,000 clones, roughly 91% being singletons. The V gene's germline CDR1 is LGHDT and CDR2 YNNKEL (reference sequence). CDR3 length equals 18 residues. Germline trimming cut 0 bases from V and 5 bases from J; bases unmatched to any gene: 10. The chain carries TRBV3-1 (or the pseudogene TRBV3-2) and TRBJ2-5; 12 positions match TRBD2. This receptor was identified in a woman aged 45-65 years with acute COVID-19. The sequencing sample was made of PBMCs or T cells enriched from blood (not recorded which). The CDR3 region has the DNA TGTGCCAGCAGCCAAGATCGATTGAGCCTAGCGGGAGGGGAGACCCAGTACTTC. As protein: CASSQDRLSLAGGETQYF.